The 13 T cell receptor beta chains below come from one sample, sequenced in a study of low-dose radiotherapy and immunotherapy resistance in tumors. First-strand cDNA relied on TRAV- and TRBV-specific primers spanning alpha and beta chains. A roughly 20-cycle PCR with a constant-region primer and V-primer adapter amplified TCRs. TCRdb fed the reads into MiXCR, producing one record per CDR3 protein. The data show 8,800 or so distinct CDR3 sequences, with roughly four fifths seen just once and approximately 1.4% held by the top ten. All receptors come from a human donor with advanced metastatic prostate, ovarian, gallbladder or colorectal cancer (not recorded which). This table probably holds off-target reads from a library built for another chain.

This clonotype came up once. The J gene is TRBJ2-3, the V gene TRBV28, with TRBD2 as a possible D gene (5 bases). The V gene lost 3 bases and the J gene lost 2 bases, with 24 bases spanning the gap. The length of the CDR3 is 19 residues. Germline V gene data show CDR1 as MDHEN and CDR2 as SYDVKM. CDR3 in amino acids: CASSLYWELERGFTDTQYF. CDR3 DNA: TGTGCCAGCAGTTTGTATTGGGAACTTGAACGGGGATTCACAGATACGCAGTATTTT. Complete variable domain (other parts from reference TRBV28 and TRBJ2-3): DVKVTQSSRYLVKRTGEKVFLECVQDMDHENMFWYRQDPGLGLRLIYFSYDVKMKEKGDIPEGYSVSREKKERFSLILESASTNQTSMYLCASSLYWELERGFTDTQYFGPGTRLTVL.

There are a few counts of this clonotype. CDR3 sequence (DNA): TGTGCCAGCAGTCTGCCGGGACAGTCGGAGGGAGGCAATGAGCAGTTCTTC. Translation: CASSLPGQSEGGNEQFF. The genes are TRBV28 and TRBJ2-1; D possibly corresponds to TRBD1 (7 bases). Germline CDR1 reads MDHEN; CDR2 reads SYDVKM. This CDR3 is 17 amino acids long. The V end lost 5 bases, the J end lost 6 bases, and 23 bases lay between the germline ends.

This rearrangement joins TRBV19 to TRBJ1-5; TRBD1 agrees at 7 bases. The CDR3 sequence is 16 residues long. Germline trimming cut 4 bases from V and 7 bases from J; bases unmatched to any gene: 13. Germline V gene data show CDR1 as LNHDA and CDR2 as SQIVND (reference sequence). DNA of the CDR3: TGTGCCAGTAGTACACGACAGGGTAGAGTCGACCAGCCCCAGCATTTT. Translation gives CASSTRQGRVDQPQHF.

This clonotype showed up just a few times. V gene TRBV5-1 combines with J gene TRBJ2-1; 7 bases map to TRBD2. Germline CDR1 reads SGHRS; CDR2 reads YFSETQ. Trimming removed 1 base from V and 9 bases from J; junction bases left unmatched: 7. The CDR3 is 14 residues long. CDR3 region: CASSLTSAGAEQFF. In nucleotides, the CDR3 is TGCGCCAGCAGCTTGACTAGCGCGGGCGCTGAGCAGTTCTTC.

The chain links TRBV5-5 to TRBJ1-6; D may be TRBD1 (5 bases). The CDR3 has 14 residues. Germline V gene data show CDR1 as SGHKS and CDR2 as YYEKEE (reference sequence). Trimming left V 6 bases short and J 5 bases short, with 12 bases between. CDR3 sequence reads: CASTTGLDNSPLHF. The CDR3 bases are TGTGCCAGCACCACGGGACTTGATAATTCACCCCTCCACTTT.

The chain carries TRBV9 and TRBJ2-1, with 7 bases lining up with TRBD2. The CDR3 loop spans 15 amino acids. The V gene's germline CDR1 is SGDLS and CDR2 YYNGEE. The V gene end was trimmed by 1 base and the J gene end by 7 bases; junction bases not matched to a gene: 8. The CDR3 nucleotides are TGTGCCAGCAGCGTATCTGCGGGAGCTCAGAATGAGCAGTTCTTC. Amino acid sequence: CASSVSAGAQNEQFF.

V and J are TRBV5-4 and TRBJ2-2, with TRBD1 matching over 7 bases. Looked up from germline, CDR1 is SGHNT and CDR2 is YYREEE (reference sequence). V shed 4 bases, J shed 7 bases, and the junction held 4 bases outside the gene matches. CDR3 length: 13 residues. In nucleotides, the CDR3 is TGTGCCAGCAGCACCTGGGACAGCGGGGAGCTGTTTTTT. This sequence encodes CASSTWDSGELFF.

A single count supports this clonotype. The rearrangement uses TRBV15 and TRBJ2-3, with D possibly being TRBD1 or TRBD2 (5 bases each). This CDR3 spans 14 amino acids. V was pared by 5 bases and J by 4 bases, with 13 bases between. Germline V gene lookup returns CDR1 LNHNV and CDR2 YYDKDF (reference sequence). CDR3 sequence reads: CATSGRVGADTQYF. CDR3 DNA sequence: TGTGCCACCAGCGGCAGAGTGGGGGCAGATACGCAGTATTTT.

V gene TRBV20-1 combines with J gene TRBJ2-2; TRBD2 aligns across 9 bases. V lost 0 bases and J lost 6; bases outside the gene matches: 8. This CDR3 has 16 amino acids. Germline V gene lookup returns CDR1 DFQATT and CDR2 SNEGSKA (reference sequence). CDR3 sequence (DNA): TGCAGTGCTAGAGAGGGGCGGGAGGGCCGCGCCGGGGAGCTGTTTTTT. This gives the protein CSAREGREGRAGELFF.

The chain joins TRBV7-9 to TRBJ2-1; D is undetermined. From germline, CDR1 is SEHNR and CDR2 FQNEAQ (reference sequence). The ends were cut back, 3 bases at V and 7 bases at J, with 13 bases in the middle. The CDR3 spans 14 residues. This CDR3 reads CASSLDLNLNEQFF. Written as DNA, the CDR3 is TGTGCCAGCAGCTTGGATTTAAATCTTAATGAGCAGTTCTTC.

This chain uses TRBV2 with TRBJ1-2, with D hard to call. V gave up 4 bases and J gave up 4 bases, with 10 bases separating them. Germline CDR1 and CDR2: SNHLY and FYNNEI. This CDR3 spans 13 amino acids. DNA of the CDR3: TGTGCCAGCAGTGGCGGAGCACTCTATGGCTACACCTTC. Translation: CASSGGALYGYTF.

The V call is TRBV5-1, the J call TRBJ2-2; D gene ambiguous. Germline V CDR1 and CDR2: SGHRS, YFSETQ. V was clipped by 0 bases and J by 0 bases, with 3 bases between them. The CDR3 spans 14 residues. The CDR3 nucleotides read TGCGCCAGCAGCTTGGGGTCGAACACCGGGGAGCTGTTTTTT. This gives the protein CASSLGSNTGELFF.

The V call is TRBV9, the J call TRBJ2-3, with D possibly TRBD2 on 6 matching bases. The ends were cut back, 0 bases at V and 0 bases at J, with 8 bases in the middle. The CDR3 length is 15 residues. Germline CDR1 SGDLS, CDR2 YYNGEE. In DNA, the CDR3 is TGTGCCAGCAGCGTAGCGGGAGCTAGCACAGATACGCAGTATTTT. Its protein product is CASSVAGASTDTQYF.